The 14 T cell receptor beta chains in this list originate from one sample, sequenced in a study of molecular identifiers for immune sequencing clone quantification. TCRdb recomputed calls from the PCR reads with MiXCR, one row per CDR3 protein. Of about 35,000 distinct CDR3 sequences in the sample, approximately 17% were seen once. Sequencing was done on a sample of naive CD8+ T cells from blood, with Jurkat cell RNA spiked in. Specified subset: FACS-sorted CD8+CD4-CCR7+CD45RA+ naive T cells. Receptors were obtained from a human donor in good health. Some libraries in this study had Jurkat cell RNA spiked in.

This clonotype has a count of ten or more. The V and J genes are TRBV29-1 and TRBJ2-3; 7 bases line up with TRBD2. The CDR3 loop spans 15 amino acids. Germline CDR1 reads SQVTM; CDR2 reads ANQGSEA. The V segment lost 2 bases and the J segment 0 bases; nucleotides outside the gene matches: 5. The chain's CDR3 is CSVETDSGSTDTQYF. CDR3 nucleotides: TGCAGCGTTGAAACGGATAGCGGGAGCACAGATACGCAGTATTTT.

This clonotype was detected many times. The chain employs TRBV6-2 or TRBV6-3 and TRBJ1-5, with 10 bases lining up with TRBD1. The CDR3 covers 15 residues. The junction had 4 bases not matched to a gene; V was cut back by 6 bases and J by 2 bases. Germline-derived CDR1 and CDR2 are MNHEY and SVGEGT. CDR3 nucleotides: TGTGCCAGCAGCTTGACAGGGGGCGGCAATCAGCCCCAGCATTTT. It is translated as CASSLTGGGNQPQHF.

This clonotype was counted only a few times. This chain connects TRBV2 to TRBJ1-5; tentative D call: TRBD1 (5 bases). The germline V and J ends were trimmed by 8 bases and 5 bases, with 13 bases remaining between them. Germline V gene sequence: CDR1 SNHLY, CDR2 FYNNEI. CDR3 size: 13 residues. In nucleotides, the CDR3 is TGTGCCAGCGGTGGACAAGAGGATCAGCCCCAGCATTTT. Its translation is CASGGQEDQPQHF. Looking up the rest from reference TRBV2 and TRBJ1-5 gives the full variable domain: EPEVTQTPSHQVTQMGQEVILRCVPISNHLYFYWYRQILGQKVEFLVSFYNNEISEKSEIFDDQFSVERPDGSNFTLKIRSTKLEDSAMYFCASGGQEDQPQHFGDGTRLSIL.

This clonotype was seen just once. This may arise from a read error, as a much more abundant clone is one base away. The DNA of the CDR3 is TGTGCCAGCAGTTACCTTCGGGCCCACGAGCAGTACTTC. Translating gives CASSYLRAHEQYF. This chain uses TRBV6-6 with TRBJ2-7; D remains ambiguous. The V and J ends lost 2 bases and 5 bases respectively, with 10 bases between them. Germline V lookup: CDR1 MNHNY, CDR2 SVGAGI (reference sequence). The CDR3 is 13 residues long.

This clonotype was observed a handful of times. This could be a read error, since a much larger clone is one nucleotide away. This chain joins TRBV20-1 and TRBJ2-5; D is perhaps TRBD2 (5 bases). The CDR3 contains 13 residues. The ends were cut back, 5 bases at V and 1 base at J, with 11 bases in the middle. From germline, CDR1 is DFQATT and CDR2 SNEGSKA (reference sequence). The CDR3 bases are TGCAGTGCTGGAGGTGCCGGCCAAGAGACCCAGTACTTC. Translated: CSAGGAGQETQYF.

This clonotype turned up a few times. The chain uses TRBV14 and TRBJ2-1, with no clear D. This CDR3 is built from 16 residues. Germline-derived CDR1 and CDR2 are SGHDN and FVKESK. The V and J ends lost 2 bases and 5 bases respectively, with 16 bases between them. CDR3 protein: CASSQFYSGPNNEQFF. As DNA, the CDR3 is TGTGCCAGCAGCCAATTCTACTCCGGGCCAAACAATGAGCAGTTCTTC. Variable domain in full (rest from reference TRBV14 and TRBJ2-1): EAGVTQFPSHSVIEKGQTVTLRCDPISGHDNLYWYRRVMGKEIKFLLHFVKESKQDESGMPNNRFLAERTGGTYSTLKVQPAELEDSGVYFCASSQFYSGPNNEQFFGPGTRLTVL.

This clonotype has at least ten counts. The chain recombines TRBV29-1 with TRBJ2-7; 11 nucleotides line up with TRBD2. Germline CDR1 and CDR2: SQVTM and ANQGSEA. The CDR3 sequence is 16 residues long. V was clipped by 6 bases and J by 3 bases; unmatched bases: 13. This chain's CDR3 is CSVIGLAGDLDYEQYF. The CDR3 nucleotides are TGCAGCGTGATAGGACTAGCGGGTGATTTGGACTACGAGCAGTACTTC.

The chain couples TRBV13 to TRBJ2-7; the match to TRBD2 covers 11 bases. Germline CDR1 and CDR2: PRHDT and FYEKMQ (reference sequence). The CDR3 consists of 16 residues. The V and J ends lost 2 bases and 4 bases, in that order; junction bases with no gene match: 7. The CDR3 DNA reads TGTGCCAGCAGCTTAACTAGCGGGAGCCCCGGGTACGAGCAGTACTTC. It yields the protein CASSLTSGSPGYEQYF.

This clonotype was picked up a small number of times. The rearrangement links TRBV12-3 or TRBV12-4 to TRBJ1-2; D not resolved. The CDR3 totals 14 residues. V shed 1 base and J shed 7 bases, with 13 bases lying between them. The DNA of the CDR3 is TGTGCCAGCAGTTTAGGGACGGCGCTACGTGGCTACACCTTC. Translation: CASSLGTALRGYTF.

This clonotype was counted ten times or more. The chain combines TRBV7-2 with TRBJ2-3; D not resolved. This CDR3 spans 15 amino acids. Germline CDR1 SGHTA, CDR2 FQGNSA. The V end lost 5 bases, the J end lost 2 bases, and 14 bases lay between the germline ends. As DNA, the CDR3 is TGTGCCAGCAGCCTCACCGGGCGACACACAGATACGCAGTATTTT. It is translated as CASSLTGRHTDTQYF.

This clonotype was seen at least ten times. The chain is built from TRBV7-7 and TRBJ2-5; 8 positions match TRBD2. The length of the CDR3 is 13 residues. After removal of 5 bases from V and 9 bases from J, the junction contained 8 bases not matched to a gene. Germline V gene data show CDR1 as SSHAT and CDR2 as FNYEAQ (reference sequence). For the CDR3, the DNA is TGTGCCAGCAGCCCGGGGGGGCCGGGGCCCCAGTACTTC. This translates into CASSPGGPGPQYF.

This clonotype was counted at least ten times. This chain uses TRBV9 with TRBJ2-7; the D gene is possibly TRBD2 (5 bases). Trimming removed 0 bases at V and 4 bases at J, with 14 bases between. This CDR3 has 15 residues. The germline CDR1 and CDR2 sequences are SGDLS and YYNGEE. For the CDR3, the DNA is TGTGCCAGCAGCGTAGCGGACCCCGGGGTATACGAGCAGTACTTC. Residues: CASSVADPGVYEQYF.

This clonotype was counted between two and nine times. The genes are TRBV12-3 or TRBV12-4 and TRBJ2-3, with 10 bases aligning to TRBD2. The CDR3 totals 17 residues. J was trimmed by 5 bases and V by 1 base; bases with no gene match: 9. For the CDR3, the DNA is TGTGCCAGCAGTTTAGGGACTAGCGGCGTTGGCGGAGATACGCAGTATTTT. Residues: CASSLGTSGVGGDTQYF.

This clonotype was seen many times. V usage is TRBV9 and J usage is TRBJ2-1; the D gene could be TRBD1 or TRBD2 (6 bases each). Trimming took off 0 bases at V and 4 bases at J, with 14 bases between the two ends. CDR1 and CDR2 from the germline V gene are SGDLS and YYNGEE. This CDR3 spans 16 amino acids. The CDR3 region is CASSVEGGGSYNEQFF. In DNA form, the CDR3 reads TGTGCCAGCAGCGTAGAGGGGGGAGGAAGTTACAATGAGCAGTTCTTC.